The present entry profiles one T cell receptor (beta chain) with its context. These data belong to a study of OX40 agonist ivuxolimab in advanced cancers. Turning to the study itself: Past anti-PD-1, anti-PD-L1 or anti-CTLA-4 therapy was accepted, and roughly 42% had received some.

The CDR3 is 12 residues long. CDR1 is SGHTA, CDR2 FQGNSA, per germline. V lost 3 bases and J 3 bases, leaving 4 bases between the germline ends. TCRdb's table, derived via immunoSEQ multiplex PCR, lists solely in-frame clones and lacks some. Of 62,000 or so clones listed, around nine tenths are singletons. Patients with autoimmune history or systemic immunosuppression were excluded. Blood specimens came from baseline, cycle 4 day 1, and cycle 7 day 1. The sample here was CD4+ or CD8+ T cells sorted from blood, taken in a trial of the OX40 agonist ivuxolimab. The chain has TRBV7-2 and TRBJ2-3, with D hard to call. This clonotype originated in an adult with an advanced solid tumor such as melanoma, head and neck, liver or kidney cancer. CDR3 in DNA: TGTGCCAGCAGCTTCCAAACAGATACGCAGTATTTT. Residues: CASSFQTDTQYF.